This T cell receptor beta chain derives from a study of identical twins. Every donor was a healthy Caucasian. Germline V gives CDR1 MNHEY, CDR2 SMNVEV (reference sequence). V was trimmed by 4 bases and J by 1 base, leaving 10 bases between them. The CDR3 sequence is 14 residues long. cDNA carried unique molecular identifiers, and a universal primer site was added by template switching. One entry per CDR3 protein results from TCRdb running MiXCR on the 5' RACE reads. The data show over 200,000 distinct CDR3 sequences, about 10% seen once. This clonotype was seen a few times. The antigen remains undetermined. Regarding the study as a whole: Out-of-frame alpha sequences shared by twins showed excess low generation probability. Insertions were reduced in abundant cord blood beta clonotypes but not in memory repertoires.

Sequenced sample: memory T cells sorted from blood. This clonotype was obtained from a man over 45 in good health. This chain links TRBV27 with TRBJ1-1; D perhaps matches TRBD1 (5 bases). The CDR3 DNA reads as TGTGCCAGCAGTTCCAGGGAAAGGAACACTGAAGCTTTCTTT. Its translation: CASSSRERNTEAFF.